These T cell receptor beta chains were read from a single sample in a study of beta chain features in type 1 diabetes. Assay used: immunoSEQ multiplex PCR; TCRdb lists only in-frame clones, some missing. The sample holds more than 300,000 clones, roughly 8% seen once. Sequencing input: central memory CD4+ T cells from blood. All receptors come from a woman younger than 35 in good health. Both conserved end residues are part of each CDR3. Rows may omit the clone size; those that give it use once, few, many or a size class.

>TRBJ2-4|14|NA|TRBV11-2
CASSLGLAGNIQYF
>TRBJ2-1|15|NA|TRBV6-5
CASSTLAVGVNEQFF
>TRBJ1-1|15|NA|TRBV4-1
CASSQGQGARTEAFF
>TRBJ2-3|14|few|TRBV10-3
CAIRGTSGLDTQYF
>TRBJ1-2|12|NA|TRBV2
CASSGGRILHTF
>TRBJ2-7|12|NA|TRBV2
CASSYQGNEQYF
>TRBJ2-7|12|NA|TRBV7-9
CASSKTGREQYF
>TRBJ1-1|13|NA|TRBV4-3
CASSQDGYGVAFF
>TRBJ2-5|15|few|TRBV7-2
CASSSTSGGGKTQYF
>TRBJ1-1|14|NA|TRBV7-3
CASSLDRVGTEAFF
>TRBJ2-7|15|few|TRBV6-6
CASSVMGQNSYEQYF
>TRBJ1-5|13|NA|TRBV27
CASSLSAAQPQHF
>TRBJ2-5|17|NA|TRBV5-8
CASGATGAGGRKETQYF
>TRBJ2-3|13|NA|TRBV7-9
CASSSPGGYTQYF
>TRBJ2-1|13|few|TRBV7-9
CASSLAYTGRAFF
>TRBJ2-5|15|NA|TRBV10-3
CAIRPDRGPQETQYF
>TRBJ2-5|14|many|TRBV5-6
CASSPRLVQETQYF
>TRBJ2-7|14|few|TRBV4-2
CASSPSGLAYEQYF
>TRBJ2-2|18|NA|TRBV18
CASSPPNTGGLDTGELFF
>TRBJ1-1|12|NA|TRBV25-1
CASSATGTEAFF
>TRBJ2-2|17|few|TRBV4-2
CASSRSKGGSGSGELFF
>TRBJ2-7|13|many|TRBV9
CASSPSLQYEQYF
>TRBJ1-5|13|few|TRBV27
CASSLDRNQPQHF
>TRBJ2-3|19|few|TRBV7-8
CASRRRESAAARGTDTQYF
>TRBJ2-5|14|many|TRBV10-3
CAISGSGHQETQYF
>TRBJ2-1|16|NA|TRBV5-1
CASSLALRTDYNEQFF
>TRBJ2-1|16|NA|TRBV6-6
CASSSKAGATYNEQFF
>TRBJ2-1|15|NA|TRBV7-9
CASSLAGGPGNEQFF
>TRBJ2-1|16|few|TRBV5-1
CASSLAGTYRGNEQFF
>TRBJ2-2|15|NA|TRBV6-5
CASTRGGQGTGELFF
>TRBJ2-7|11|NA|TRBV4-2
CASSLRLEQYF
>TRBJ2-3|16|NA|TRBV4-1
CASSDRLAGNTDTQYF
>TRBJ2-1|18|NA|TRBV7-6
CASSLVFRASGISDEQFF
>TRBJ2-5|13|NA|TRBV5-1
CASSFPQGETQYF
>TRBJ2-2|14|many|TRBV7-3
CASSLWGNTGELFF
>TRBJ1-2|14|NA|TRBV28
CASRDHRANYGYTF
>NA|12|few|TRBV29-1
CSVERGSNEQYF
>TRBJ2-3|14|many|TRBV6-5
CASSRAAGADTQYF
>TRBJ2-7|15|many|TRBV5-1
CASQNPGQGGYEQYF
>TRBJ1-2|16|few|TRBV7-2
CASRPGTLTSNYGYTF
>TRBJ1-2|13|NA|TRBV2
CASRTGTDYGYTF
>TRBJ2-7|14|few|TRBV6-5
CASSYSYRVGEQYF
>TRBJ2-5|13|NA|TRBV14
CASATATTGTQYF
>TRBJ2-1|16|few|TRBV15
CATSRGVGFSHNEQFF
>TRBJ2-1|13|few|TRBV7-2
CASTQQHYNEQFF
>TRBJ2-7|13|few|TRBV7-3
CASSLEHSYEQYF
>TRBJ1-3|13|NA|TRBV9
CASSERPGNTIYF
>TRBJ1-4|15|few|TRBV5-6
CASSYGQGTNEKLFF
>TRBJ1-1|19|NA|TRBV4-3
CASSQDRDRGIGENTEAFF
>TRBJ1-2|14|NA|TRBV18
CASSLSPGPHGYTF
>TRBJ2-1|17|NA|TRBV7-2
CASSLALPGRPYNEQFF
>TRBJ2-1|15|few|TRBV7-9
CASSLGAGESDEQFF
>NA|15|few|TRBV14
CASSRSGQGRDEQYF
>TRBJ2-7|12|few|TRBV7-9
CASSLVFGEQYF
>TRBJ2-5|15|few|TRBV9
CASSVGNAGGETQYF
>TRBJ2-7|14|many|TRBV7-9
CASSLAGGVYEQYF